This is a list of T cell receptor beta chains from one sample in a study of T cells in localized non-small cell lung cancer. Produced via immunoSEQ multiplex PCR; TCRdb's table is partial and in-frame only. This sample has around 36,000 clones, with roughly 77% found just once. The sequences come from PBMCs, collected before any cancer treatment. These receptors all come from a woman aged 35-70 years with stage II squamous cell lung carcinoma. CDR3s include the opening cysteine and the closing phenylalanine or tryptophan. A D gene is named only where the DNA matches it firmly. Size is omitted from some rows. Given values are once, few, many or a class for expanded clones.

j_call	d_call	clone_size	v_call	cdr3_nt	cdr3_aa
TRBJ1-5	TRBD1	medium-sized	TRBV11-3	TGTGCCAGCAGCTTGAGGAGGGACAGATATAGCAATCAGCCCCAGCATTTT	CASSLRRDRYSNQPQHF
TRBJ2-4	TRBD1	many	TRBV19	TGTGCCAGTAGTCCGGGACAGGGAAACATTCAGTACTTC	CASSPGQGNIQYF
TRBJ1-4	-	-	TRBV25-1	TGTGCCAGCAGTGAATTAAGAGGGGGTGGTGAAAAACTGTTTTTT	CASSELRGGGEKLFF
TRBJ2-5	TRBD2	-	TRBV10-2	TGCGCCAGCGGAGGGGAGGGGAGAGGACCCCAGTACTTC	CASGGEGRGPQYF
TRBJ2-5	-	few	TRBV5-1	TGCGCCAGCAGCCAGCTACAAGAGACCCAGTACTTC	CASSQLQETQYF
TRBJ1-1	-	few	TRBV11-2	TGTGCCAGCAGCGTTCAGGAAAACACTGAAGCTTTCTTT	CASSVQENTEAFF
TRBJ2-2	-	-	TRBV7-8	TGTGCCAGCAGCTTCCCAAGACAGACAAAAAAGAACACCGGGGAGCTGTTTTTT	CASSFPRQTKKNTGELFF
TRBJ1-1	-	-	TRBV29-1	TGCAGCGTTGAAGTTGGGGGTGCGGCTTTCTTT	CSVEVGGAAFF
TRBJ2-5	-	-	TRBV4-2	TGTGCCAGCAGCCCTCGACAGGTCCAAGAGACCCAGTACTTC	CASSPRQVQETQYF
TRBJ1-4	-	-	TRBV15	TGTGCCACTGAAGCAACTAATGAAAAACTGTTTTTT	CATEATNEKLFF
TRBJ1-6	TRBD1	-	TRBV9	TGTGCCAGCAGCGGAGAACAGGGGGATACTACCCTCCACTTT	CASSGEQGDTTLHF
TRBJ1-2	-	-	TRBV28	TGTGCCAGCAGTTTAGGAAATGGCTACACCTTC	CASSLGNGYTF
TRBJ2-1	-	-	TRBV6-1	TGTGCCAGCATCCTAGGGGGGGCCGGTATGAATGAGCAGTTCTTC	CASILGGAGMNEQFF
TRBJ1-1	TRBD1	-	TRBV27	TGTGCCAGCAGTGTCTCAGGGGGGACTGGAGCTTTCTTT	CASSVSGGTGAFF
TRBJ2-7	-	-	TRBV28	TGTGCCAGCAGCCCCGGGGGCGGGAGAAACTCCTACGAGCAGTACTTC	CASSPGGGRNSYEQYF
TRBJ2-2	-	-	TRBV29-1	TGCAGCGTTGGGGCAGGAGTCACCGGGGAGCTGTTTTTT	CSVGAGVTGELFF
TRBJ2-1	TRBD2	-	TRBV5-6	TGTGCCAGCAGCTTGCGGGCCGGATTCGCGGGAGCGATTAACAATGAGCAGTTCTTC	CASSLRAGFAGAINNEQFF
TRBJ2-3	-	-	TRBV6-5	TGTGCCAGCAGCTGGGGACAAATTACAGATACGCAGTATTTT	CASSWGQITDTQYF
TRBJ2-2	-	-	TRBV6-5	TGTGCCAGCAGCATCACTAGGGACACCGGGGAGCTGTTTTTT	CASSITRDTGELFF
TRBJ1-1	TRBD1	-	TRBV7-2	TGTGCCAGCAGCCCGCGGACAGGGGGCACTGAAGCTTTCTTT	CASSPRTGGTEAFF
TRBJ2-2	-	once	TRBV6-6	TGTGCCAGCAGTCCGTCGCAGGCGGGCACCGGGGAGCTGTTTTTT	CASSPSQAGTGELFF
TRBJ2-2	-	-	TRBV9	TGTGCCAGCAGCGTAGCTACAGCCGGGACAGAGCTGTTTTTT	CASSVATAGTELFF
TRBJ2-3	-	few	TRBV13	TGTGCCAGCAATTCCCAAGGCACAGATACGCAGTATTTT	CASNSQGTDTQYF
TRBJ2-7	TRBD2	-	TRBV7-9	TGTGCCAGCAGTTTAGGACTAGCGGGAGAGGCCCTCTCCTACGAGCAGTACTTC	CASSLGLAGEALSYEQYF
TRBJ2-1	-	-	TRBV5-1	TGCGCCAGCAGCAATTCAGGGTCCTACAATGAGCAGTTCTTC	CASSNSGSYNEQFF
TRBJ1-4	-	-	TRBV29-1	TGCAGCGTTTTGACAGGTGAAAATGAAAAACTGTTTTTT	CSVLTGENEKLFF
TRBJ1-5	-	-	TRBV6-6	TGTGCCAGCAGCCAAGGCTGGGGTCAGCCCCAGCATTTT	CASSQGWGQPQHF
TRBJ1-2	-	-	TRBV18	TGTGCCAGCTCACTACGGACCGGGGGGGACTATGGCTACACCTTC	CASSLRTGGDYGYTF
TRBJ2-1	TRBD2	-	TRBV7-3	TGTGCCAGCAGCCAGACTAGGGGCGGGAGCAATGAGCAGTTCTTC	CASSQTRGGSNEQFF
TRBJ2-1	-	-	TRBV7-4	TGTGCCAGCAGCTTGAGGAAGCAGTTCTTC	CASSLRKQFF
TRBJ2-1	-	-	TRBV6-6	TGTGCCAGCAGTTTAGACTTGCAGGGATATGAGCAGTTCTTC	CASSLDLQGYEQFF
TRBJ1-2	-	few	TRBV7-2	TGTGCCAGCAGCTCCGTGCCGGGTAACTATGGCTACACCTTC	CASSSVPGNYGYTF
TRBJ1-1	-	few	TRBV14	TGTGCCAGCAGCCGTGTAGGGTCGAACACTGAAGCTTTCTTT	CASSRVGSNTEAFF
TRBJ1-2	-	-	TRBV9	TGTGCCAGCAGCGTATCTGGAGGGATCAATGGCTACACCTTC	CASSVSGGINGYTF
TRBJ1-6	-	-	TRBV5-4	TGTGCCAGCAGCTTGGACCACAGGAGCTCCTATAATTCACCCCTCCACTTT	CASSLDHRSSYNSPLHF
TRBJ1-2	-	once	TRBV28	TGTGCCAGCAGTTTAGGGGGAACCCTGATTCCGGGCTACACCTTC	CASSLGGTLIPGYTF
TRBJ2-7	TRBD2	few	TRBV7-8	TGTGCCAGCAGCTTAGTTGGGGGGAGGGGAACCTACGAGCAGTACTTC	CASSLVGGRGTYEQYF
TRBJ1-5	TRBD1	once	TRBV18	TGTGCCAGCTCAGGGGGACAGACGAATCTGTATAGCAATCAGCCCCAGCATTTT	CASSGGQTNLYSNQPQHF
TRBJ2-5	TRBD1	-	TRBV5-6	TGTGCCAGCAGTAGGGACGGGACAGGGGGGGAGACCCAGTACTTC	CASSRDGTGGETQYF
TRBJ1-2	-	few	TRBV6-5	TGTGCCAGCAGTTACTTGGACTCTAACTATGGCTACACCTTC	CASSYLDSNYGYTF
TRBJ1-1	-	once	TRBV5-5	TGTGCCAGCAGCTTTCAGGCGAACACTGAAGCTTTCTTT	CASSFQANTEAFF
TRBJ1-2	-	-	TRBV7-8	TGTGCCAGCAGCTTAGAAGTGGGAGCAGGGTCCAGCGGCTACACCTTC	CASSLEVGAGSSGYTF
TRBJ1-2	-	-	TRBV7-9	TGTGCCAGCAGCCTACCGGGCTACTATGGCTACACCTTC	CASSLPGYYGYTF
TRBJ2-1	-	-	TRBV2	TGTGCCAGCATGTCGGACATGCCGTCCTACAATGAGCAGTTCTTC	CASMSDMPSYNEQFF
TRBJ2-7	TRBD2	-	TRBV4-3	TGCGCCAGCAGCCAAGAATGGAGGTCGGGAGGTACCTACGAGCAGTACTTC	CASSQEWRSGGTYEQYF
TRBJ1-4	-	once	TRBV14	TGTGCCAGCAGGGGCCCTAATGAAAAACTGTTTTTT	CASRGPNEKLFF
TRBJ1-5	-	-	TRBV5-1	TGCGCCAGCACTTCCAACCCAGGGCAGCCCCAGCATTTT	CASTSNPGQPQHF
TRBJ2-7	-	-	TRBV23-1	TGCGCCAGCAGTCCCGGGGGGCTCTACGAGCAGTACTTC	CASSPGGLYEQYF
TRBJ2-1	TRBD2	few	TRBV11-2	TGTGCCAGCAGCTTAGATGGTCCGGGGGCGGGAGGTAACAATGAGCAGTTCTTC	CASSLDGPGAGGNNEQFF
TRBJ1-1	-	once	TRBV7-9	TGTGCCAGCAGCCGCGGGGGGGCTGAAGCTTTCTTT	CASSRGGAEAFF
TRBJ1-2	-	-	TRBV5-1	TGCGCCAGCAGCCAGGACGGCCGCTATGGCTACACCTTC	CASSQDGRYGYTF
TRBJ1-1	-	-	TRBV27	TGTGCCAGCAGGGGTCCTACTACGGGTCGGGCTGAAGCTTTCTTT	CASRGPTTGRAEAFF
TRBJ2-2	-	-	TRBV19	TGTGCCAGTAGTGCTGCTACGAACACCGGGGAGCTGTTTTTT	CASSAATNTGELFF
TRBJ2-7	-	-	TRBV4-1	TGCGCCAGCAGCCAAGACAGGGAACCCACCGAGCAGTACTTC	CASSQDREPTEQYF
TRBJ2-2	-	once	TRBV4-2	TGTGCCAGCAGCCAAGGGATCGGGACGGTGAACACCGGGGAGCTGTTTTTT	CASSQGIGTVNTGELFF